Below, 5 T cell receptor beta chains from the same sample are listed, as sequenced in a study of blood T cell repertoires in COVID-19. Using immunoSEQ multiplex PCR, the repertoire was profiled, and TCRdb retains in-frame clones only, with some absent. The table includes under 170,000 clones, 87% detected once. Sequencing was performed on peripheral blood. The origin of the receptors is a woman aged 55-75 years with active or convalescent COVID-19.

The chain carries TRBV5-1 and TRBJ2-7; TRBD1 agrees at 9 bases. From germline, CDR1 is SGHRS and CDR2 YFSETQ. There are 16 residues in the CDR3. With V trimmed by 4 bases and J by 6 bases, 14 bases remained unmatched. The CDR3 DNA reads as TGCGCCAGCAGCCCAGGACAGGGGACTTTGTTGAGCGAGCAGTACTTC. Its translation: CASSPGQGTLLSEQYF.

CDR3 nucleotides: TGTGCCAGCAGCCCCATCTATGACTCCTACAATGAGCAGTTCTTC. Translated: CASSPIYDSYNEQFF. The rearrangement links TRBV11-2 to TRBJ2-1; unclear D gene. The CDR3 has 15 amino acids. Trimming removed 5 bases at V and 0 bases at J, with 11 bases between. Germline CDR1 SGHAT, CDR2 FQNNGV.

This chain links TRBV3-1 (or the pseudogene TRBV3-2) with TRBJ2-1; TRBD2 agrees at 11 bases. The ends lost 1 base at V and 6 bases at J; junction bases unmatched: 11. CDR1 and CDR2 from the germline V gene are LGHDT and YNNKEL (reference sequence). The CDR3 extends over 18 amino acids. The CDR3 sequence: CASSQVSLIAGGFNEQFF. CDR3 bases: TGTGCCAGCAGCCAAGTCTCCTTAATAGCGGGGGGGTTCAATGAGCAGTTCTTC.

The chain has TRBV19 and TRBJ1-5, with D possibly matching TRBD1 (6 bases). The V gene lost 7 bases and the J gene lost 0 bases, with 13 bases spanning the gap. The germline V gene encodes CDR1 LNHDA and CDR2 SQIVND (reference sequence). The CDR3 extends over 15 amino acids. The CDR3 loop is CASTTGPYSNQPQHF. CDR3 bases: TGTGCCAGTACCACAGGGCCGTATAGCAATCAGCCCCAGCATTTT.

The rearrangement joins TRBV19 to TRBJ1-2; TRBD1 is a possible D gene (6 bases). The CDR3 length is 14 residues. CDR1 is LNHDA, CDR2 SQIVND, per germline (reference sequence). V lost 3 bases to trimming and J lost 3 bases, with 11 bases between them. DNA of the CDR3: TGTGCCAGTAGTATTGCGTGGACAGACTATGGCTACACCTTC. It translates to CASSIAWTDYGYTF.